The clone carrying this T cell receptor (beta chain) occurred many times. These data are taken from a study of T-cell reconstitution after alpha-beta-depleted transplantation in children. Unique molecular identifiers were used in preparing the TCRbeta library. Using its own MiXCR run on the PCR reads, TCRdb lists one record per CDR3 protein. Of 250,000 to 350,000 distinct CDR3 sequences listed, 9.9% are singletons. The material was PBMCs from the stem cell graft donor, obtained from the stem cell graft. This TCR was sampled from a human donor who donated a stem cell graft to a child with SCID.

CDR3 nucleotide sequence: TGCGCCAGCAGGGAGACACTCTCCTACGAGCAGTACTTC. Translating gives CASRETLSYEQYF. The rearrangement links TRBV10-2 to TRBJ2-7; no firm D call. The germline gives CDR1 WSHSY, CDR2 SAAADI. CDR3 length: 13 amino acids. V was shortened by 6 bases and J by 0 bases, with 9 bases between the two germline ends.